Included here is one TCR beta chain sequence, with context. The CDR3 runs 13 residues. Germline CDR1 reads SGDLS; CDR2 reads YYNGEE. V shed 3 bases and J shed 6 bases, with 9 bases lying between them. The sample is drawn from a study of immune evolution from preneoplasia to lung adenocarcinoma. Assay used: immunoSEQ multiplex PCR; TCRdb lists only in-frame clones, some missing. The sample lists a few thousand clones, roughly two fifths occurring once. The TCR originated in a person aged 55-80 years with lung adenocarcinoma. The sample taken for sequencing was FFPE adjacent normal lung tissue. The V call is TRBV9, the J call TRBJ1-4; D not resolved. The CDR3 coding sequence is TGTGCCAGCAGCGAGAGGACGGATGAAAAACTGTTTTTT. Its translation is CASSERTDEKLFF.